This T cell receptor (beta chain) was profiled in a study of T-cell reconstitution after alpha-beta-depleted transplantation in children. Broader study findings: Recipient T cells and thymic progenitors that survived were the source of the high TCRbeta diversity seen at day 60 in some patients. Expanded clones from the graft, numbering several hundred, reportedly supplied alpha-beta T cells about two months after transplant.

This clonotype has a single count. The antigen remains unidentified. For TCRbeta, the library was prepared with unique molecular identifiers. MiXCR was run by TCRdb on the PCR reads, yielding one entry per CDR3 protein. The sample has hundreds of thousands of distinct CDR3 sequences, 15% to 20% seen once. This CDR3 region has 15 residues. Deletions cut 6 bases from V and 7 bases from J, with 18 bases between. This receptor was identified in a male patient between 5 and 17 years old who had a stem cell transplant for acute lymphoblastic leukemia, so the T cells may come from the graft donor. Material: PBMCs, mostly from graft donor cells, obtained 360 days after TCRalphabeta/CD19-depleted stem cell transplant. The chain combines TRBV12-3 or TRBV12-4 with TRBJ1-4; no clear D. The CDR3 bases are TGTGCCAGCAGGCCCGACACAACGGGAGTTGAAAAACTGTTTTTT. Translated, it gives CASRPDTTGVEKLFF.